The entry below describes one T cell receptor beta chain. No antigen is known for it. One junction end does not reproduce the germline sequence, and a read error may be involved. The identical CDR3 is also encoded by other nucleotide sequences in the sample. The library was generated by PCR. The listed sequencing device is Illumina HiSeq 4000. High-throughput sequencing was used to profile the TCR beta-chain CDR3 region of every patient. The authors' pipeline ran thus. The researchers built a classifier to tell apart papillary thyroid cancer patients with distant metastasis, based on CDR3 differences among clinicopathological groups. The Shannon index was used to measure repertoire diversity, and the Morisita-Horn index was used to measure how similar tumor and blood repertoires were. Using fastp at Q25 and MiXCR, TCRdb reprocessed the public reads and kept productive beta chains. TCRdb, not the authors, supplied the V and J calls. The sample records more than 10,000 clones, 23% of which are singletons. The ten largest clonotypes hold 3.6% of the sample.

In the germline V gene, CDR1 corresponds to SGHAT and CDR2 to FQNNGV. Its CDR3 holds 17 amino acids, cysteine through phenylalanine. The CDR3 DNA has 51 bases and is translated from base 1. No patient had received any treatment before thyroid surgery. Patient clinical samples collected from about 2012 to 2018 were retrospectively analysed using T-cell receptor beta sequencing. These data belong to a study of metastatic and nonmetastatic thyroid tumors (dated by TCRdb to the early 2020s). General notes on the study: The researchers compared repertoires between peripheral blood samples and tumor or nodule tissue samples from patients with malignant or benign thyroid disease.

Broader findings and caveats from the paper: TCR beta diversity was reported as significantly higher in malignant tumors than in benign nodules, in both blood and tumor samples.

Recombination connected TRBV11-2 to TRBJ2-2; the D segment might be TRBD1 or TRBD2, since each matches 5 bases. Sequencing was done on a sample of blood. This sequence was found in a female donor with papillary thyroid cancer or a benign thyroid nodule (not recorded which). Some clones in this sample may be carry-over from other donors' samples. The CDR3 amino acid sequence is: CASSFSTPGTGTGELFF. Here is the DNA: TGTGCCAGCAGCTTTTCCACTCCCGGGACGGGGACCGGGGAGTTGTTTTTT.